The text below deals with one TCR beta chain. Trimming took off 5 bases at V and 9 bases at J, with 11 bases between the two ends. Germline V lookup: CDR1 LNHNV, CDR2 YYDKDF (reference sequence). The CDR3 contains 12 residues. This entry comes from a study of T cells in Graves' hyperthyroidism and ophthalmopathy. Study-level information: At the time of initial diagnosis and before any treatment, peripheral blood was collected.

The PBMCs were sourced from fresh peripheral blood (more than 8.5 ml). RNA transcripts gave rise to amplified TCR beta CDR3 regions. HTBI primers were used for first-round RT-PCR of the TCR CDR3. Each CDR3 protein gets one entry after TCRdb re-called the multiplex PCR reads with MiXCR. The sample consists of 600,000 or so distinct CDR3 sequences, 13% to 15% of them appearing once. V usage is TRBV15 and J usage is TRBJ2-1; D not certain. This sequence was found in a woman aged 45-60 years with Graves' ophthalmopathy. The sequencing input was blood. The CDR3 DNA is TGTGCCACCAGCCAGCCCGCTAGTGAGCAGTTCTTC. Its translation is CATSQPASEQFF.